A selection of T cell receptor beta chains follows, all from one sample in a study of identical twins. MiXCR, applied by TCRdb to the 5' RACE reads, yields one record per CDR3 protein. The table shows over 200,000 distinct CDR3 sequences, with roughly a tenth occurring only once. Sequencing was carried out using memory T cells sorted from blood. The receptors shown here come from a man aged 45-65 years in good health. Both conserved end residues are part of each CDR3. The D gene is left open where the match is weak. Expanded clones get a size class; other rows say once, few or many, or leave the size out.

V: TRBV25-1; size: many; J: TRBJ2-1; D: NA; CDR3: CASTQYNEQFF; DNA: TGTGCCAGCACCCAGTACAATGAGCAGTTCTTC
V: TRBV5-1; size: many; J: TRBJ2-7; D: TRBD1; CDR3: CASSPPGQVLEQYF; DNA: TGCGCCAGCAGCCCCCCCGGACAGGTTCTCGAGCAGTACTTC
V: TRBV7-9; size: few; J: TRBJ1-2; D: NA; CDR3: CASSLGRWGSISDGYTF; DNA: TGTGCCAGCAGCTTAGGACGCTGGGGTTCGATATCGGATGGCTACACCTTC
V: TRBV5-1; size: NA; J: TRBJ2-7; D: TRBD1; CDR3: CASSSGQPYDEQYF; DNA: TGCGCCAGCAGCTCGGGACAGCCGTACGACGAGCAGTACTTC
V: TRBV4-1; size: many; J: TRBJ2-4; D: NA; CDR3: CASSQAPLRLKNIQYF; DNA: TGCGCCAGCAGCCAAGCCCCGCTTAGGCTCAAAAACATTCAGTACTTC
V: TRBV27; size: NA; J: TRBJ2-5; D: TRBD2; CDR3: CASSLGTSGSSETQYF; DNA: TGTGCCAGCAGTTTAGGGACTAGCGGGAGTTCAGAGACCCAGTACTTC
V: TRBV3-1; size: few; J: TRBJ1-1; D: TRBD1; CDR3: CASSQGQGFGNTEAFF; DNA: TGTGCCAGCAGCCAAGGACAGGGTTTTGGGAACACTGAAGCTTTCTTT
V: TRBV20-1; size: many; J: TRBJ2-3; D: TRBD2; CDR3: CSAAGVIAGGPRGADTQYF; DNA: TGCAGTGCCGCAGGTGTGATAGCGGGAGGGCCTCGTGGTGCAGATACGCAGTATTTT
V: TRBV20-1; size: NA; J: TRBJ2-7; D: TRBD2; CDR3: CSAREISGRVEQYF; DNA: TGCAGTGCTAGAGAGATTAGCGGGAGAGTCGAGCAGTACTTC
V: TRBV4-2; size: few; J: TRBJ2-1; D: NA; CDR3: CASSQDFATTYNEQFF; DNA: TGTGCCAGCAGCCAAGATTTTGCGACAACCTACAATGAGCAGTTCTTC
V: TRBV20-1; size: many; J: TRBJ1-1; D: NA; CDR3: CSARGLLRGGMNTEAFF; DNA: TGCAGTGCTAGAGGGTTGCTCCGGGGTGGCATGAACACTGAAGCTTTCTTT
V: TRBV5-6; size: NA; J: TRBJ2-2; D: NA; CDR3: CASKVTPQAGELFF; DNA: TGTGCCAGCAAGGTCACTCCGCAGGCCGGGGAGCTGTTTTTT
V: TRBV20-1; size: few; J: TRBJ2-7; D: NA; CDR3: CSAREVAGSHLPNEQYF; DNA: TGCAGTGCTAGGGAAGTAGCTGGGTCTCACTTACCTAACGAGCAGTACTTC
V: TRBV28; size: few; J: TRBJ2-7; D: NA; CDR3: CASSYIEADRSYEQYF; DNA: TGTGCCAGCAGTTACATAGAGGCGGATCGCTCCTACGAGCAGTACTTC
V: TRBV11-2; size: once; J: TRBJ2-3; D: TRBD1; CDR3: CASSPDRASTDTQYF; DNA: TGTGCCAGCAGCCCCGACAGGGCCAGCACAGATACGCAGTATTTT
V: TRBV5-1; size: few; J: TRBJ2-7; D: NA; CDR3: CASTETNSYEQYF; DNA: TGCGCCAGCACTGAAACAAATTCCTACGAGCAGTACTTC
V: TRBV5-1; size: NA; J: TRBJ2-2; D: TRBD1; CDR3: CASSGRTGGNGELFF; DNA: TGCGCCAGCAGCGGGAGGACAGGGGGCAACGGGGAGCTGTTTTTT
V: TRBV2; size: few; J: TRBJ2-7; D: NA; CDR3: CASAHRDIRPYEQYF; DNA: TGTGCCAGCGCTCACCGGGACATCCGGCCCTACGAGCAGTACTTC
V: TRBV27; size: many; J: TRBJ2-5; D: NA; CDR3: CASSLQASGETQYF; DNA: TGTGCCAGCAGCCTACAGGCCAGTGGAGAGACCCAGTACTTC
V: TRBV3-1; size: many; J: TRBJ2-2; D: NA; CDR3: CASSKGELNTGELFF; DNA: TGTGCCAGCAGTAAAGGGGAGTTGAACACCGGGGAGCTGTTTTTT
V: TRBV29-1; size: many; J: TRBJ2-3; D: NA; CDR3: CSVEDPGMTTDTQYF; DNA: TGCAGCGTTGAAGATCCAGGGATGACCACAGATACGCAGTATTTT
V: TRBV7-8; size: many; J: TRBJ2-7; D: NA; CDR3: CASSQGSIYEQYF; DNA: TGTGCCAGCAGCCAGGGGTCAATCTACGAGCAGTACTTC
V: TRBV6-5; size: few; J: TRBJ1-1; D: NA; CDR3: CASSSGGALNTEAFF; DNA: TGTGCCAGCAGTTCGGGGGGGGCGTTGAACACTGAAGCTTTCTTT
V: TRBV5-1; size: many; J: TRBJ2-5; D: NA; CDR3: CASSPTTGRQETQYF; DNA: TGCGCCAGCAGCCCCACGACAGGGAGGCAAGAGACCCAGTACTTC
V: TRBV20-1; size: NA; J: TRBJ2-2; D: NA; CDR3: CSAPRNWNTGELFF; DNA: TGCAGTGCTCCCCGGAACTGGAACACCGGGGAGCTGTTTTTT
V: TRBV18; size: few; J: TRBJ2-5; D: NA; CDR3: CASSPGKRQETQYF; DNA: TGTGCCAGCTCACCGGGCAAGCGGCAAGAGACCCAGTACTTC
V: TRBV5-1; size: NA; J: TRBJ1-1; D: TRBD1; CDR3: CASSGTGGLNTEAFF; DNA: TGCGCCAGCAGCGGGACAGGGGGTCTAAACACTGAAGCTTTCTTT
V: TRBV7-9; size: many; J: TRBJ1-1; D: NA; CDR3: CASTLGGNTEAFF; DNA: TGTGCCAGCACCCTTGGGGGGAACACTGAAGCTTTCTTT
V: TRBV7-8; size: NA; J: TRBJ2-2; D: TRBD1; CDR3: CASSLQGAGELFF; DNA: TGTGCCAGCAGCTTACAGGGGGCCGGGGAGCTGTTTTTT
V: TRBV18; size: many; J: TRBJ2-7; D: TRBD1; CDR3: CASSHGQAYEQYF; DNA: TGTGCCAGCTCACACGGACAGGCCTACGAGCAGTACTTC
V: TRBV28; size: NA; J: TRBJ2-1; D: TRBD2; CDR3: CASRRTSGRSYNEQFF; DNA: TGTGCCAGCAGGAGAACTAGCGGACGCTCCTACAATGAGCAGTTCTTC
V: TRBV7-2; size: many; J: TRBJ1-4; D: NA; CDR3: CASSLSGGLNEKLFF; DNA: TGTGCCAGCAGCTTATCTGGCGGCCTTAATGAAAAACTGTTTTTT
V: TRBV7-8; size: few; J: TRBJ2-1; D: NA; CDR3: CASSLARVGGHREQFF; DNA: TGTGCCAGCAGCTTAGCGAGGGTCGGGGGCCACCGGGAGCAGTTCTTC
V: TRBV7-2; size: many; J: TRBJ2-1; D: TRBD2; CDR3: CASSLVSSGNNEQFF; DNA: TGTGCCAGCAGCTTAGTTTCTAGCGGAAACAATGAGCAGTTCTTC
V: TRBV5-1; size: few; J: TRBJ1-3; D: NA; CDR3: CASREGPSGNTIYF; DNA: TGCGCCAGCAGGGAGGGGCCCTCTGGAAACACCATATATTTT
V: TRBV20-1; size: NA; J: TRBJ2-1; D: NA; CDR3: CSALEPGRRYNEQFF; DNA: TGCAGTGCTCTGGAACCGGGACGCCGGTACAATGAGCAGTTCTTC
V: TRBV27; size: many; J: TRBJ2-1; D: TRBD1; CDR3: CASSLRGGPNEQFF; DNA: TGTGCCAGCAGTTTAAGAGGGGGCCCCAATGAGCAGTTCTTC
V: TRBV19; size: NA; J: TRBJ2-2; D: TRBD2; CDR3: CASSPYAGGPYTGELFF; DNA: TGTGCCAGTAGTCCCTATGCGGGAGGGCCCTACACCGGGGAGCTGTTTTTT
V: TRBV11-2; size: many; J: TRBJ2-1; D: NA; CDR3: CASSSPPGDEQFF; DNA: TGTGCCAGCAGCTCCCCCCCGGGGGATGAGCAGTTCTTC
V: TRBV29-1; size: many; J: TRBJ2-4; D: TRBD2; CDR3: CSVERTSGIDIQYF; DNA: TGCAGCGTTGAAAGGACTAGCGGGATTGACATTCAGTACTTC
V: TRBV20-1; size: NA; J: TRBJ1-2; D: NA; CDR3: CSARGPYGYTF; DNA: TGCAGTGCTAGGGGGCCCTATGGCTACACCTTC
V: TRBV5-1; size: NA; J: TRBJ2-2; D: TRBD1; CDR3: CASSLSHRGSGELFF; DNA: TGCGCCAGCAGCTTATCCCACAGGGGTTCTGGGGAGCTGTTTTTT
V: TRBV5-1; size: many; J: TRBJ2-1; D: NA; CDR3: CASSLPFSGSEQFF; DNA: TGCGCCAGCAGCTTGCCGTTTTCGGGATCTGAGCAGTTCTTC
V: TRBV19; size: NA; J: TRBJ2-3; D: NA; CDR3: CASRYAARGADTQYF; DNA: TGTGCCAGCCGGTACGCGGCCAGGGGGGCAGATACGCAGTATTTT
V: TRBV4-2; size: NA; J: TRBJ1-5; D: NA; CDR3: CASSQVESGGNQPQHF; DNA: TGTGCCAGCAGCCAAGTTGAAAGCGGGGGCAATCAGCCCCAGCATTTT
V: TRBV7-9; size: many; J: TRBJ2-1; D: NA; CDR3: CASSSFHLSYNEQFF; DNA: TGTGCCAGCAGCTCCTTCCACCTCTCCTACAATGAGCAGTTCTTC
V: TRBV7-9; size: few; J: TRBJ2-5; D: TRBD1; CDR3: CASSLQGVLTQYF; DNA: TGTGCCAGCAGCTTACAGGGGGTGCTAACCCAGTACTTC
V: TRBV29-1; size: many; J: TRBJ2-3; D: NA; CDR3: CSVDERGTDTQYF; DNA: TGCAGCGTGGACGAGCGGGGCACAGATACGCAGTATTTT
V: TRBV12-3/TRBV12-4; size: NA; J: TRBJ1-2; D: NA; CDR3: CASSFKVTYGYTF; DNA: TGTGCCAGCAGTTTTAAGGTTACCTATGGCTACACCTTC
V: TRBV9; size: many; J: TRBJ2-5; D: TRBD1; CDR3: CASSPGDSQETQYF; DNA: TGTGCCAGCAGCCCCGGGGACAGCCAAGAGACCCAGTACTTC
V: TRBV7-2; size: NA; J: TRBJ1-5; D: NA; CDR3: CASSLQGTGSGQPQHF; DNA: TGTGCCAGCAGCTTACAAGGGACTGGTTCGGGTCAGCCCCAGCATTTT
V: TRBV10-3; size: many; J: TRBJ2-1; D: TRBD1; CDR3: CAISETPGTGRNEQFF; DNA: TGTGCCATCAGTGAGACGCCCGGGACAGGGCGCAATGAGCAGTTCTTC
V: TRBV4-2; size: many; J: TRBJ1-5; D: NA; CDR3: CASSQDNSPNQPQHF; DNA: TGTGCCAGCAGCCAAGATAACAGCCCCAATCAGCCCCAGCATTTT
V: TRBV20-1; size: NA; J: TRBJ2-2; D: NA; CDR3: CSASEGGQHTGELFF; DNA: TGCAGTGCCTCGGAAGGAGGACAGCACACCGGGGAGCTGTTTTTT
V: TRBV5-1; size: few; J: TRBJ1-1; D: NA; CDR3: CASTRSGGSEAFF; DNA: TGCGCCAGCACCAGATCCGGGGGGTCTGAAGCTTTCTTT
V: TRBV12-3/TRBV12-4; size: many; J: TRBJ1-3; D: NA; CDR3: CASTTGSGNTIYF; DNA: TGTGCCAGCACCACAGGCTCTGGAAACACCATATATTTT
V: TRBV5-1; size: NA; J: TRBJ2-1; D: NA; CDR3: CASSLALHEQFF; DNA: TGCGCCAGCAGCTTGGCTCTCCATGAGCAGTTCTTC
V: TRBV5-1; size: few; J: TRBJ2-1; D: NA; CDR3: CASSLGGDYNEQFF; DNA: TGCGCCAGCAGCTTGGGCGGGGACTACAATGAGCAGTTCTTC
V: TRBV7-2; size: many; J: TRBJ2-5; D: NA; CDR3: CASSGTVTRRGETQYF; DNA: TGTGCCAGCAGCGGAACGGTGACTAGGCGTGGAGAGACCCAGTACTTC
V: TRBV20-1; size: NA; J: TRBJ2-3; D: NA; CDR3: CSARGVAGTDTQYF; DNA: TGCAGTGCCAGAGGGGTGGCTGGCACAGATACGCAGTATTTT